A selection of T cell receptor beta chains follows, all from one sample in a study of blood T cell repertoires in COVID-19. Produced via immunoSEQ multiplex PCR; TCRdb's table is partial and in-frame only. The table lists some 120,000 clones, about 74% of them singletons, with approximately 5.7% in the top ten. Sequencing input: peripheral blood. The receptors stem from a man aged 60-69 years with acute or convalescent COVID-19. Each CDR3 is given with its conserved first and last residue. D genes are given only for firm matches. Size tells how often a clone was seen (once, few, many) or the class of an expanded clone, and some rows leave it out.

d_gene: TRBD1
len: 15
v_gene: TRBV18
j_gene: TRBJ2-1
abundance: few
CDR3aa: CASSLGQGRNNEQFF
CDR3nt: TGTGCCAGCTCATTAGGACAGGGCAGGAACAATGAGCAGTTCTTC

d_gene: .
len: 15
v_gene: TRBV5-1
j_gene: TRBJ2-5
abundance: .
CDR3aa: CASSNPGTGEETQYF
CDR3nt: TGCGCCAGCAGCAACCCCGGGACGGGGGAAGAGACCCAGTACTTC

d_gene: .
len: 16
v_gene: TRBV6-1
j_gene: TRBJ2-3
abundance: few
CDR3aa: CASSGPRTANTDTQYF
CDR3nt: TGTGCCAGCAGTGGCCCTCGGACAGCTAACACAGATACGCAGTATTTT

d_gene: .
len: 13
v_gene: TRBV7-6
j_gene: TRBJ2-7
abundance: .
CDR3aa: CASSLGHYYEQYF
CDR3nt: TGTGCCAGCAGCTTGGGACATTACTACGAGCAGTACTTC

d_gene: TRBD1
len: 14
v_gene: TRBV19
j_gene: TRBJ1-1
abundance: many
CDR3aa: CASSTDRALTEAFF
CDR3nt: TGTGCCAGTAGTACGGACAGGGCGCTCACTGAAGCTTTCTTT

d_gene: TRBD2
len: 18
v_gene: TRBV7-9
j_gene: TRBJ2-1
abundance: few
CDR3aa: CASSSRPGLAGTNNEQFF
CDR3nt: TGTGCCAGCAGCTCTAGACCGGGACTAGCGGGGACAAACAATGAGCAGTTCTTC

d_gene: .
len: 11
v_gene: TRBV20-1
j_gene: TRBJ1-2
abundance: .
CDR3aa: CSAGASYGYTF
CDR3nt: TGCAGTGCTGGGGCCTCGTATGGCTACACCTTC

d_gene: TRBD2
len: 20
v_gene: TRBV15
j_gene: TRBJ2-3
abundance: .
CDR3aa: CATSRVGRLAGGPSTDTQYF
CDR3nt: TGTGCCACCAGCAGAGTTGGAAGGCTAGCGGGGGGCCCTAGCACAGATACGCAGTATTTT

d_gene: .
len: 14
v_gene: TRBV19
j_gene: TRBJ2-2
abundance: few
CDR3aa: CASSIGQGAGELFF
CDR3nt: TGTGCCAGTAGTATTGGCCAAGGGGCCGGGGAGCTGTTTTTT

d_gene: .
len: 15
v_gene: TRBV27
j_gene: TRBJ2-3
abundance: .
CDR3aa: CASSFGGVSTDTQYF
CDR3nt: TGTGCCAGCAGTTTTGGCGGGGTCAGCACAGATACGCAGTATTTT

d_gene: TRBD1
len: 14
v_gene: TRBV11-1
j_gene: TRBJ1-2
abundance: once
CDR3aa: CASSADRDGYGYTF
CDR3nt: TGTGCCAGCAGCGCCGACAGGGATGGCTATGGCTACACCTTC

d_gene: .
len: 16
v_gene: TRBV5-5
j_gene: TRBJ1-4
abundance: .
CDR3aa: CASSFDRVFADEKLFF
CDR3nt: TGTGCCAGCAGCTTTGACCGAGTTTTCGCGGATGAAAAACTGTTTTTT

d_gene: TRBD2
len: 17
v_gene: TRBV18
j_gene: TRBJ2-1
abundance: few
CDR3aa: CASSPPLAGGTYNEQFF
CDR3nt: TGTGCCAGCTCGCCACCCTTAGCGGGGGGCACCTACAATGAGCAGTTCTTC

d_gene: TRBD2
len: 15
v_gene: TRBV11-2
j_gene: TRBJ2-2
abundance: .
CDR3aa: CASSLIGGSTGELFF
CDR3nt: TGTGCCAGCAGCTTAATCGGCGGGAGCACCGGGGAGCTGTTTTTT

d_gene: TRBD1
len: 15
v_gene: TRBV27
j_gene: TRBJ2-3
abundance: .
CDR3aa: CASSPKGAGADTQYF
CDR3nt: TGTGCCAGCAGCCCGAAGGGGGCAGGCGCAGATACGCAGTATTTT

d_gene: TRBD1
len: 14
v_gene: TRBV5-1
j_gene: TRBJ1-2
abundance: .
CDR3aa: CASSPGQGVHGYTF
CDR3nt: TGCGCCAGCAGCCCAGGACAGGGGGTTCATGGCTACACCTTC

d_gene: TRBD1
len: 12
v_gene: TRBV5-4
j_gene: TRBJ1-1
abundance: .
CDR3aa: CASSPGTGTAFF
CDR3nt: TGTGCCAGCAGTCCGGGGACAGGGACAGCTTTCTTT

d_gene: TRBD2
len: 14
v_gene: TRBV28
j_gene: TRBJ2-1
abundance: once
CDR3aa: CASIPGGSYNEQFF
CDR3nt: TGTGCCAGCATCCCGGGGGGGTCCTACAATGAGCAGTTCTTC

d_gene: TRBD2
len: 15
v_gene: TRBV20-1
j_gene: TRBJ2-1
abundance: .
CDR3aa: CSASPPGLAGGEQFF
CDR3nt: TGCAGTGCTAGTCCCCCGGGACTAGCGGGAGGGGAGCAGTTCTTC

d_gene: .
len: 14
v_gene: TRBV10-3
j_gene: TRBJ1-5
abundance: .
CDR3aa: CAISSGGPNQPQHF
CDR3nt: TGTGCCATCAGTTCCGGGGGGCCTAATCAGCCCCAGCATTTT

d_gene: TRBD1
len: 14
v_gene: TRBV19
j_gene: TRBJ1-6
abundance: .
CDR3aa: CAPGTGLPFSPLHF
CDR3nt: TGTGCCCCCGGGACAGGGTTACCCTTTTCACCCCTCCACTTT

d_gene: .
len: 15
v_gene: TRBV5-6
j_gene: TRBJ2-1
abundance: .
CDR3aa: CASSFGWDAGNEQFF
CDR3nt: TGTGCCAGCAGCTTCGGGTGGGATGCAGGGAATGAGCAGTTCTTC